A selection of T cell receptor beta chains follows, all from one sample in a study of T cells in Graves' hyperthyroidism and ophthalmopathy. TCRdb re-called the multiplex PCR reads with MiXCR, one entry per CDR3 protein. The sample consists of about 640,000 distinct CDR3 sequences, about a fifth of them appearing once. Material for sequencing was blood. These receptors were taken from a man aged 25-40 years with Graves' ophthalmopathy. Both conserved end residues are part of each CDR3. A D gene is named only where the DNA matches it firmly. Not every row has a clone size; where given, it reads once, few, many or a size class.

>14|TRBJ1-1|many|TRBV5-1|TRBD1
TGCGCCAGCAGCGACAGGGGGCTGAACACTGAAGCTTTCTTT
CASSDRGLNTEAFF
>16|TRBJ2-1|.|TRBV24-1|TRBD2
TGTGCCCGGGCGTTGTGGGGGAGGGCCTGGTACAATGAGCAGTTCTTC
CARALWGRAWYNEQFF
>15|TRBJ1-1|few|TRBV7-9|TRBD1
TGTGCCAGCAGCATCCGACAGGGGAAGAACACTGAAGCTTTCTTT
CASSIRQGKNTEAFF
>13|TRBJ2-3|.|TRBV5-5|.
TGTGCCAGCAGCTCCACAGAAACAGATACGCAGTATTTT
CASSSTETDTQYF
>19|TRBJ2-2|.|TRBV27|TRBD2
TGTGCCAGCAGCATACGTTCCTGGCGGGAGGGAAAGAACACCGGGGAGCTGTTTTTT
CASSIRSWREGKNTGELFF
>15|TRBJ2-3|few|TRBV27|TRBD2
TGTGCCAGCGCGTTACGACTAGCATCCACAGATACGCAGTATTTT
CASALRLASTDTQYF
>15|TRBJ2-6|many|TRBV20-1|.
TGCAGTGCTTACAGGGTGACGACTGGGGCCAACGTCCTGACTTTC
CSAYRVTTGANVLTF
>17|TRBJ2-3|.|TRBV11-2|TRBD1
TGTGCCAGCAGCTTAGAGACAGGGGGTCTTTTTATGGTCACGCAGTATTTT
CASSLETGGLFMVTQYF
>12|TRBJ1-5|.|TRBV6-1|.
TGTGCCAGCGGGGGCTTCAATCAGCCCCAGCATTTT
CASGGFNQPQHF
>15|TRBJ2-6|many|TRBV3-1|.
TGTGCCAGCAGGGACGTTGGCGCGGGGGCCAACGTCCTGACTTTC
CASRDVGAGANVLTF
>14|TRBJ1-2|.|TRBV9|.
TGTGCCAGCAGCGTAGCAGCGGAGAGCTATGGCTACACCTTC
CASSVAAESYGYTF
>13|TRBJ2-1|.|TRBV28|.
TGTGCCAGCAGTCAGACTAACTACAATGAGCAGTTCTTC
CASSQTNYNEQFF
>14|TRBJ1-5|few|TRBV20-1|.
TGCAGTGCCTACGACAGGCCCCGCAATCAGCCCCAGCATTTT
CSAYDRPRNQPQHF
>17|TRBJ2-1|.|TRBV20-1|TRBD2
TGCAGTGCTGCCGGGACTAGCGGGCCTCTGAGAGGGGATGAGCAGTTCTTC
CSAAGTSGPLRGDEQFF
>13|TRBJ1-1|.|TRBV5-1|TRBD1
TGCGCCAGCAGCTACGACAGGGACACTGAAGCTTTCTTT
CASSYDRDTEAFF
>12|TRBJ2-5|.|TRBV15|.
TGTGCCACCAGCACGACTGGGGAGACCCAGTACTTC
CATSTTGETQYF
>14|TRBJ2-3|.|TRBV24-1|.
TGTGCCACCTGTGATCCCTCGGGGCCAGATACGCAGTATTTT
CATCDPSGPDTQYF
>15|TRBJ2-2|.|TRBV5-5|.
TGTGCCAGCAGTGGTATTAACTTCCTTACCGGGGAGCTGTTTTTT
CASSGINFLTGELFF
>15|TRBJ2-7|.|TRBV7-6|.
TGTGCCAGCAGTCCGCAGCCGGATACACTCTACGAGCAGTACTTC
CASSPQPDTLYEQYF
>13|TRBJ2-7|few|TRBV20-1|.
TGCAGTGCTAGGGGCGAGAATGCCTACGAGCAGTACTTC
CSARGENAYEQYF
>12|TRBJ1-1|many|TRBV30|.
TGTGCCTATAAGGGGCAGAACACTGAAGCTTTCTTT
CAYKGQNTEAFF
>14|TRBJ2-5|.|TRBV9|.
TGTGCCAGCAGCGTAGAGGGGTCCCAAGAGACCCAGTACTTC
CASSVEGSQETQYF
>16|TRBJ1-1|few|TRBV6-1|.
TGTGCCAGCAGTGAAGGGGACGGCCACTGGCTCACTGAAACTTTCTTT
CASSEGDGHWLTETFF
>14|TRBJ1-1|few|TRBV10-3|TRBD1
TGTGCCATCAGGGGGACAGCCCGGAACACTGAAGCTTTCTTT
CAIRGTARNTEAFF
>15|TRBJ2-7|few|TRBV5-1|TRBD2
TGCGCCAGCAGCACGGGACTAGCGGGAGTTTACGAGCAGTACTTC
CASSTGLAGVYEQYF
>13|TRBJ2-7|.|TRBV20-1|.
TGCAGTGCTAGAGACAGACTCTCCTACGAGCAGTACTTC
CSARDRLSYEQYF
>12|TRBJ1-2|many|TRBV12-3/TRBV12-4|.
TGTGCCAGCAGTTACGCTAACTATGGCTACACCTTC
CASSYANYGYTF
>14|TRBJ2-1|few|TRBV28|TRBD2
TGTGCCAGCAGTTTAGGACTAGGTGGCAATGAGCAGTTCTTC
CASSLGLGGNEQFF
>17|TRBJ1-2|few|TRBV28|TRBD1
TGTGCCAGCAGTACTACCCAGATGACAGGGATTAACTATGGCTACACCTTC
CASSTTQMTGINYGYTF
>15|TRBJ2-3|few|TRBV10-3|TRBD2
TGTGCCATCAAACTAGCGGGAGGATATTCAGATACGCAGTATTTT
CAIKLAGGYSDTQYF
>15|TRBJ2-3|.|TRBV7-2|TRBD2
TGTGCCAGCAGCCCGGGACTAGTTAGGGCAGATACGCAGTATTTT
CASSPGLVRADTQYF